This is a list of T cell receptor beta chains from one sample in a study of regulatory T cells in long-lasting Graves disease. TCRdb reanalysed the multiplex PCR reads using MiXCR and keeps one entry per CDR3 protein. The sample shows hundreds of thousands of distinct CDR3 sequences, 15% to 20% of them seen only once. These same data were also listed under a study on T cells in Graves' hyperthyroidism and ophthalmopathy.

The source material was peripheral blood mononuclear cells (PBMCs), sampled at new diagnosis, from a patient treated with antithyroid drugs. These receptors all come from a middle-aged woman with Graves disease. The conserved cysteine and the conserved F or W are not part of the CDR3 here. The order of the fields is CDR3 protein, clone size, CDR3 length, J gene, V gene. Size values are once, few and many counts, or a class for expanded clones, and some rows have none.

ASSQVGTGTGT,few,11,TRBJ1-2,TRBV14
AWSMGARGNTIY,NA,12,TRBJ1-3,TRBV30
SAREAPGRGTPKNIQY,few,16,TRBJ2-4,TRBV20-1
ASTPQGDTEAF,NA,11,TRBJ1-1,TRBV2
ASSLGGLGNEQF,many,12,TRBJ2-1,TRBV5-1
ASSYGNGNTYEQY,few,13,TRBJ2-7,TRBV6-9
ASSDGTGFVYGYT,NA,13,TRBJ1-2,TRBV10-2
AISEGRANEKLF,many,12,TRBJ1-4,TRBV10-3
ASRRGWDT,many,8,TRBJ1-2,TRBV2
ASSIGPGGETQY,NA,12,TRBJ2-5,TRBV19
ASSENPTGRNQPQH,many,14,TRBJ1-5,TRBV6-1
ASSEWGGTGELF,few,12,TRBJ2-2,TRBV2
AWTAGTGIHSPLH,NA,13,TRBJ1-6,TRBV30
ASSQDLSGAAKNIQY,few,15,TRBJ2-4,TRBV4-1
ASSQEWRLAGGQGETQY,NA,17,TRBJ2-5,TRBV3-1
ASSQHTDQTNEKLF,NA,14,TRBJ1-4,TRBV4-3
ASNPGPSYGYT,many,11,TRBJ1-2,TRBV11-2
ASSLTGLSSYEQY,NA,13,TRBJ2-7,TRBV7-3
ASKRGVGRPQH,NA,11,TRBJ1-5,TRBV7-2
ATSRDRGALSGNTIH,NA,15,TRBJ1-3,TRBV15
ASSWGGTGALQPQH,NA,14,TRBJ1-5,TRBV12-3/TRBV12-4
ASSPGQGVGEQY,many,12,TRBJ2-7,TRBV18
SARLTRQETQY,many,11,TRBJ2-5,TRBV20-1
ASEDRDSYEQY,many,11,TRBJ2-7,TRBV10-2
ASSYSIGGGYEQY,NA,13,TRBJ2-7,TRBV6-2/TRBV6-3
SARIARQGVSTEAF,NA,14,TRBJ1-1,TRBV20-1